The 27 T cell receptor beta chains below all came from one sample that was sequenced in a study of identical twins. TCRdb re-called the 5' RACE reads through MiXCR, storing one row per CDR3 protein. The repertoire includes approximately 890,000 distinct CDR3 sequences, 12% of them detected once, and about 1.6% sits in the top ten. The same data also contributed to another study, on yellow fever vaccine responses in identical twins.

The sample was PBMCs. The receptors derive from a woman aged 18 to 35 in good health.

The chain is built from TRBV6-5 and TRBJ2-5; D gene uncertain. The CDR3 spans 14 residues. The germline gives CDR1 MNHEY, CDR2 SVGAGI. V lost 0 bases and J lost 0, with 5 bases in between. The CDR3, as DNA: TGTGCCAGCAGTTACTCGAATTACCAAGAGACCCAGTACTTC. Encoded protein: CASSYSNYQETQYF.

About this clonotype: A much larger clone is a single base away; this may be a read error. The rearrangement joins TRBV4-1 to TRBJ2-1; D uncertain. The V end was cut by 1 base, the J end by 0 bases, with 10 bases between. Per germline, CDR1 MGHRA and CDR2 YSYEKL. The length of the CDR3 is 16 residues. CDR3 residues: CASSQGIRSSYNEQFF. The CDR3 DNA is TGCGCCAGCAGCCAAGGTATCCGGAGCTCCTACAATGAGCAGTTCTTC.

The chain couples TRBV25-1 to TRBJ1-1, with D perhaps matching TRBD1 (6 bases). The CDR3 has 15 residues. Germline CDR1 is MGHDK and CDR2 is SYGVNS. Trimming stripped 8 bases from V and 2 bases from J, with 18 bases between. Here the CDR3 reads CASLGPTGANTEAFF. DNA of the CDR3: TGTGCCAGCCTCGGGCCGACAGGCGCCAACACTGAAGCTTTCTTT.

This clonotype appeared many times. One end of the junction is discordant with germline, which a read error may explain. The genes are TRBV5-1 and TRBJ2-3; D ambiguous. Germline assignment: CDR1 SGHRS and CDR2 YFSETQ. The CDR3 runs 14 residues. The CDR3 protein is CASSLGQTTDTQYF. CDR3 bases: TGTGCCAGCAGTTTAGGTCAGACCACAGATACGCAGTATTTT.

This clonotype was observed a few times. Here the CDR3 reads CSVPAGSTEAFF. CDR3 nucleotides: TGCAGCGTGCCCGCAGGGTCCACTGAAGCTTTCTTT. The chain recombines TRBV29-1 with TRBJ1-1, with a possible D match to TRBD1 (5 bases). This CDR3 is 12 amino acids long. The germline gives CDR1 SQVTM, CDR2 ANQGSEA. V was clipped by 6 bases and J by 4 bases, with 12 bases between them.

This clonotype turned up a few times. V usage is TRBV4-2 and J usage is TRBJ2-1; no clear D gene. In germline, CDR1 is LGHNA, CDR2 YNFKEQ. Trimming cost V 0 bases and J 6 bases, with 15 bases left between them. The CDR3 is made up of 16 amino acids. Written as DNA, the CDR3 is TGTGCCAGCAGCCAAGATAACAGCCCCCTGGGCAATGAGCAGTTCTTC. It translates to CASSQDNSPLGNEQFF.

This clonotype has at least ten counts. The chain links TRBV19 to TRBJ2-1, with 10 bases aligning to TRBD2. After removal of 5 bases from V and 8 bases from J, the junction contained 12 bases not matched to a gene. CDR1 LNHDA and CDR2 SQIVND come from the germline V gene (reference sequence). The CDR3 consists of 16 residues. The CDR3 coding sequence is TGTGCCAGTAGTTTCCGAGCGGGAGGGGGGAGGGATGAGCAGTTCTTC. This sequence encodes CASSFRAGGGRDEQFF.

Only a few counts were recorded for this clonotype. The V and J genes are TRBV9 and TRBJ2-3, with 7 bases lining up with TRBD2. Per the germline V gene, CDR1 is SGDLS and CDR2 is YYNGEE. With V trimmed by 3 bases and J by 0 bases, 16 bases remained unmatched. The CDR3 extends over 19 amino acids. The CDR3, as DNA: TGTGCCAGCAGCGATGGGATTTGGGCTGGAGCGGGAAGCACAGATACGCAGTATTTT. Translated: CASSDGIWAGAGSTDTQYF.

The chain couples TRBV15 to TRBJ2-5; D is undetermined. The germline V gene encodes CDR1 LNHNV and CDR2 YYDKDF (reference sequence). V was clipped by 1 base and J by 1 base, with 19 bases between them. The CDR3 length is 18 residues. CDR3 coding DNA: TGTGCCACCAGCAGAGTAAGGCAGGCGATCCGGAGCCAAGAGACCCAGTACTTC. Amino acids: CATSRVRQAIRSQETQYF. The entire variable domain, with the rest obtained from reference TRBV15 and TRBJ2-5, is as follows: DAMVIQNPRYQVTQFGKPVTLSCSQTLNHNVMYWYQQKSSQAPKLLFHYYDKDFNNEADTPDNFQSRRPNTSFCFLDIRSPGLGDTAMYLCATSRVRQAIRSQETQYFGPGTRLLVL.

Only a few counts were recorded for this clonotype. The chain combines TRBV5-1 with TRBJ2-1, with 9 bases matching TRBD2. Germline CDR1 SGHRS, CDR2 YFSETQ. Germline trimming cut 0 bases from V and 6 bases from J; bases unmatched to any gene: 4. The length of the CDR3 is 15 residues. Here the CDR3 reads CASSLGGRGPNEQFF. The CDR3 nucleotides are TGCGCCAGCAGCTTGGGCGGGAGGGGCCCCAATGAGCAGTTCTTC.

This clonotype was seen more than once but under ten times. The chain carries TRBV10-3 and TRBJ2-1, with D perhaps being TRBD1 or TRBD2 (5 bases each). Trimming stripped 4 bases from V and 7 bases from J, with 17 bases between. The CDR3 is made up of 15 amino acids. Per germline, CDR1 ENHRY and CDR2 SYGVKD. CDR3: CAISGGNDLVNEQFF. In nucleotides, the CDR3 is TGTGCCATCAGTGGGGGGAACGACCTAGTAAATGAGCAGTTCTTC.

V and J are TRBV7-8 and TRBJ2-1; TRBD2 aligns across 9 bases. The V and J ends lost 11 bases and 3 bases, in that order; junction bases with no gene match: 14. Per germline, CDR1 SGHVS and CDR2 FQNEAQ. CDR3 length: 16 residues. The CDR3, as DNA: TGTGCCTCCAGCTCTGCGGGAGGGCTCATCTACAATGAGCAGTTCTTC. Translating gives CASSSAGGLIYNEQFF.

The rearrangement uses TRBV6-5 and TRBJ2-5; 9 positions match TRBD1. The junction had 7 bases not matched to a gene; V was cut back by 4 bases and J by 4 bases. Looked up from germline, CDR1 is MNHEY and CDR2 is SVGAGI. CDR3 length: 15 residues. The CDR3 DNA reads TGTGCCAGCAGTTCCGCGACAGGGGGGGGAGAGACCCAGTACTTC. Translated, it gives CASSSATGGGETQYF.

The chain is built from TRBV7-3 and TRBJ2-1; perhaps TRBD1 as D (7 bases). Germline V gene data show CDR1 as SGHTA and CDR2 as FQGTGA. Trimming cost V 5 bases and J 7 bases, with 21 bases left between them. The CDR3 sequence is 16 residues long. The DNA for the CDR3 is TGTGCCAGCAGCCCCGGAGGGGGCGCAGGGTCGAATGAGCAGTTCTTC. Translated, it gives CASSPGGGAGSNEQFF.

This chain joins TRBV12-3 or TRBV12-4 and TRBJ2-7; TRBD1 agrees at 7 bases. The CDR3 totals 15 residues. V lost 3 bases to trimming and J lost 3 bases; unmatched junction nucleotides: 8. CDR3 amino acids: CASSFREQGYYEQYF. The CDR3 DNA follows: TGTGCCAGCAGTTTCAGGGAACAGGGGTACTACGAGCAGTACTTC.

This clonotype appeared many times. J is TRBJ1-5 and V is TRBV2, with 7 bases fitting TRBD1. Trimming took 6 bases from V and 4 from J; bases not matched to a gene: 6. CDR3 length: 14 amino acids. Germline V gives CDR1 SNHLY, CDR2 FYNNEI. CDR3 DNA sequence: TGTGCCAGCAGGAGAACAGGGGCAAATCAGCCCCAGCATTTT. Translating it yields CASRRTGANQPQHF.

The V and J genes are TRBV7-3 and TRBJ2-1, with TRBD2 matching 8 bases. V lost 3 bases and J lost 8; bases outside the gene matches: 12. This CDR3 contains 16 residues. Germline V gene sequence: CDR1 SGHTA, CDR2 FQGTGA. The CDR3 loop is CASSFTGGQATDEQFF. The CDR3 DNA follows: TGTGCCAGCAGCTTTACGGGGGGGCAGGCCACTGATGAGCAGTTCTTC.

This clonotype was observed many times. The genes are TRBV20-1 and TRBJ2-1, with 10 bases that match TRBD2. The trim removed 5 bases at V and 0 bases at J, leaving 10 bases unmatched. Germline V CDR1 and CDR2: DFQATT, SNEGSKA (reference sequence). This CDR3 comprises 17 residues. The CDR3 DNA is TGCAGTGCTGCCCTACTAGCGGGGATAAGCTCCTACAATGAGCAGTTCTTC. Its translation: CSAALLAGISSYNEQFF.

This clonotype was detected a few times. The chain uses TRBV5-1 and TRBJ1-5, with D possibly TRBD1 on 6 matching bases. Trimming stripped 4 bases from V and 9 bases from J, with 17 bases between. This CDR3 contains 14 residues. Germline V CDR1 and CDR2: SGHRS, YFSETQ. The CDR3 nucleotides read TGCGCCAGCAGCCTCAGGGGTTCGGGGTCGCCCCAGCATTTT. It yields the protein CASSLRGSGSPQHF.

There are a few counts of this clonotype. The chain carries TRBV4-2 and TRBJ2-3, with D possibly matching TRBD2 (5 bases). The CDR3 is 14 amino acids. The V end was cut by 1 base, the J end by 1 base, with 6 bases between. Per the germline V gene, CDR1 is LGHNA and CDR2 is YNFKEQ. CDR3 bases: TGTGCCAGCAGCCAAGCGGAGGGCACAGATACGCAGTATTTT. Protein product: CASSQAEGTDTQYF.

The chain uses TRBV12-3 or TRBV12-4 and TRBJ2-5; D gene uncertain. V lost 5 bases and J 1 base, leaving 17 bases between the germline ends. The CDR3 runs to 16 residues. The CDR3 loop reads CASSDLKPPVQETQYF. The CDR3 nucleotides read TGTGCCAGCAGTGACCTTAAGCCGCCGGTCCAAGAGACCCAGTACTTC.

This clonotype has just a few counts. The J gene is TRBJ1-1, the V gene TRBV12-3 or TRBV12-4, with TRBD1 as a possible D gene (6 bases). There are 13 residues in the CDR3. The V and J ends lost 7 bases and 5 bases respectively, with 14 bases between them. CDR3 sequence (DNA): TGTGCCAGCACCGGGGACAAAAGTACTGAAGCTTTCTTT. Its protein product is CASTGDKSTEAFF.

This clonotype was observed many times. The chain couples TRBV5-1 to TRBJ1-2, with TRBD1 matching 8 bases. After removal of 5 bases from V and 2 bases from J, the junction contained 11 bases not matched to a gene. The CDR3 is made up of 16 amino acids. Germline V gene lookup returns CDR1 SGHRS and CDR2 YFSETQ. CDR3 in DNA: TGCGCCAGCAGTTACCGGGACAGGAACCCAAACTATGGCTACACCTTC. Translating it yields CASSYRDRNPNYGYTF.

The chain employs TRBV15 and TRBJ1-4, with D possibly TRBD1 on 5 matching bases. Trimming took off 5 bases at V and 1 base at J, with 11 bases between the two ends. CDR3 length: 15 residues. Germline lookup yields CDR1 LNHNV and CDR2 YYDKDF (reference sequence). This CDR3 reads CATSPRVGTNEKLFF. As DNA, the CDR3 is TGTGCCACCAGCCCCAGGGTTGGAACTAATGAAAAACTGTTTTTT.

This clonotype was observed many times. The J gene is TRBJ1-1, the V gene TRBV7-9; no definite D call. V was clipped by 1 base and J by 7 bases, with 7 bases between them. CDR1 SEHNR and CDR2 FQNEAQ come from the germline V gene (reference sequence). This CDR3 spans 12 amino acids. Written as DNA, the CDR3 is TGTGCCAGCAGCTTAGACGTTAGTGAAGCTTTCTTT. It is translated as CASSLDVSEAFF.

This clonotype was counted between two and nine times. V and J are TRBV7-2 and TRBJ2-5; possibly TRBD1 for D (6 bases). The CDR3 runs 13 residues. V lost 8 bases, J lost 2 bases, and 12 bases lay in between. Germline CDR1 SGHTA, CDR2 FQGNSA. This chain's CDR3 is CASGRGQQETQYF. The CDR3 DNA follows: TGTGCCAGCGGAAGAGGACAGCAAGAGACCCAGTACTTC.

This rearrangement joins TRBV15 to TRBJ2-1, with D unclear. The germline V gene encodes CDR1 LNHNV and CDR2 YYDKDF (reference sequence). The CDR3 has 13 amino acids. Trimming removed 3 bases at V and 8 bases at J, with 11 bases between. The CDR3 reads CATSRTMSYEQFF. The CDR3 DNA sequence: TGTGCCACCAGCAGGACAATGAGCTATGAGCAGTTCTTC.